Shown below are 10 T cell receptor beta chains from a single sample sequenced in a study of T cell responses to AZD1222 COVID-19 vaccine. This table comes from immunoSEQ multiplex PCR, and its TCRdb copy is limited to in-frame clones, with some not included. The table includes around 140,000 clones, about 90% detected once. Sample: peripheral blood, taken 28 days after the second dose of the MenACWY control vaccine. The receptors were sampled from an adult who received the MenACWY meningococcal vaccine as a control.

This clone was seen more than once but under ten times. The chain couples TRBV7-6 to TRBJ1-6, with TRBD1 matching 10 bases. Germline CDR1 SGHVS, CDR2 FNYEAQ. CDR3 length: 15 residues. V lost 4 bases and J lost 10; bases outside the gene matches: 7. CDR3 nucleotide sequence: TGTGCCAGCAGCTCCAGACAGGGGGCAGGGTCACCCCTCCACTTT. Encoded protein: CASSSRQGAGSPLHF.

The CDR3, as DNA: TGTGCCTGGAGTCCTCCCCGGATGGGGCGGGGGATCATTCAGTACTTC. Its protein product is CAWSPPRMGRGIIQYF. The rearrangement uses TRBV30 and TRBJ2-4, with 7 nucleotides matching TRBD2. The germline CDR1 and CDR2 sequences are GTSNPN and SVGIG (reference sequence). The CDR3 totals 16 residues. V was clipped by 2 bases and J by 9 bases; unmatched bases: 16.

The chain uses TRBV3-1 (or the pseudogene TRBV3-2) and TRBJ2-1; D is unresolved. The CDR3 extends over 12 amino acids. Trimming stripped 2 bases from V and 7 bases from J, with 6 bases between. Per germline, CDR1 LGHDT and CDR2 YNNKEL (reference sequence). The CDR3 coding sequence is TGTGCCAGCAGCCAACTTGGGAATGAGCAGTTCTTC. Translation gives CASSQLGNEQFF.

The gene calls are TRBV9 and TRBJ1-6, with D unresolved. Trimming removed 2 bases at V and 0 bases at J, with 6 bases between. This CDR3 comprises 15 residues. Germline CDR1 SGDLS, CDR2 YYNGEE. This CDR3 reads CASSVGVSYNSPLHF. The CDR3 bases are TGTGCCAGCAGCGTTGGAGTCTCCTATAATTCACCCCTCCACTTT.

The genes are TRBV9 and TRBJ2-1; 9 bases are shared with TRBD1. CDR3 size: 15 residues. With 0 bases clipped from V and 8 bases from J, the junction kept 6 bases outside the gene matches. Per germline, CDR1 SGDLS and CDR2 YYNGEE. In DNA, the CDR3 is TGTGCCAGCAGCGTAGCCGACAGGGGGTGGCATGAGCAGTTCTTC. This sequence encodes CASSVADRGWHEQFF.

This clone was observed a handful of times. Different DNA sequences within this sample yield the same CDR3. This chain uses TRBV18 with TRBJ2-7; 11 bases are shared with TRBD1. The CDR3 length is 13 residues. Germline-derived CDR1 and CDR2 are KGHSH and LQKENI. J lost 6 bases, V lost 3 bases, and 1 base had no gene match. CDR3 nucleotide sequence: TGTGCCAGCTCACCCGGGACAGGGGGCGAGCAGTACTTC. It yields the protein CASSPGTGGEQYF.

The rearrangement links TRBV19 to TRBJ1-3; no clear D gene. V was clipped by 6 bases and J by 8 bases, with 11 bases between them. The CDR3 contains 12 residues. CDR1 LNHDA and CDR2 SQIVND come from the germline V gene (reference sequence). Here the CDR3 DNA reads TGTGCCAGTAGCAAAGCCGGAGACACCATATATTTT. This encodes CASSKAGDTIYF.

The chain combines TRBV12-5 with TRBJ2-3; no clear D gene. Trimming removed 0 bases at V and 0 bases at J, with 4 bases between. The CDR3 length is 14 residues. The germline V gene has CDR1 LGHNT and CDR2 FRNRAP. The CDR3 loop reads CASGLVRSTDTQYF. In nucleotides, the CDR3 is TGTGCTAGTGGTTTGGTACGGAGCACAGATACGCAGTATTTT. The whole variable domain, filled in from reference TRBV12-5 and TRBJ2-3, reads DARVTQTPRHKVTEMGQEVTMRCQPILGHNTVFWYRQTMMQGLELLAYFRNRAPLDDSGMPKDRFSAEMPDATLATLKIQPSEPRDSAVYFCASGLVRSTDTQYFGPGTRLTVL.

This chain uses TRBV2 with TRBJ1-6; 7 positions agree with TRBD1. There are 15 residues in the CDR3. Per germline, CDR1 SNHLY and CDR2 FYNNEI. Germline trimming cut 4 bases from V and 4 bases from J; bases unmatched to any gene: 4. This chain's CDR3 is CASSGDSGYNSPLHF. The CDR3 coding sequence is TGTGCCAGCAGTGGGGACAGCGGATATAATTCACCCCTCCACTTT.

The chain links TRBV27 to TRBJ2-5, with 9 bases that match TRBD2. The V and J ends lost 6 bases and 7 bases, in that order; junction bases with no gene match: 15. This CDR3 has 16 residues. Germline CDR1 reads MNHEY; CDR2 reads SMNVEV (reference sequence). The CDR3 DNA reads TGTGCCAGCAGCCTCGAGGGGACGGTAGCGGGGGCGACCCAGTACTTC. Translation gives CASSLEGTVAGATQYF.